These 3 T cell receptor beta chains share one sample of origin, sequenced in a study of vaccination effects on CD4 cells after COVID-19. Their antigens are not known. Before any sequencing was done, the ViraFEST assay used viral peptide pools to expand antigen-specific CD4+ T cells. Culture proceeded for roughly ten days, and CD4+ T cells were then isolated. Two-dose vaccination with either BNT162b2 or mRNA-1273 was given to the participants. Profiled with immunoSEQ multiplex PCR; TCRdb holds only in-frame clones, not every one. The sample lists approximately 83,000 clones, more than 60% occurring once. This sample comprised CD4+ T cells from PBMCs cultured with HCoV-OC43 spike peptides, obtained after COVID-19 vaccination. Specified subset: HCoV-OC43 spike overlapping peptide pool stimulation. These receptors were obtained from a human donor who received a COVID-19 vaccine.

This chain uses TRBV18 with TRBJ1-1, with a possible D match to TRBD1 (6 bases). Looked up from germline, CDR1 is KGHSH and CDR2 is LQKENI. V lost 1 base and J lost 2, with 11 bases in between. This CDR3 is 15 amino acids long. Written as DNA, the CDR3 is TGTGCCAGCTCACCACGCTCGACAGGTAACACTGAAGCTTTCTTT. This gives the protein CASSPRSTGNTEAFF. Complete variable domain (other parts from reference TRBV18 and TRBJ1-1): NAGVMQNPRHLVRRRGQEARLRCSPMKGHSHVYWYRQLPEEGLKFMVYLQKENIIDESGMPKERFSAEFPKEGPSILRIQQVVRGDSAAYFCASSPRSTGNTEAFFGQGTRLTVV.

The V call is TRBV4-1, the J call TRBJ1-2; D might be TRBD1 (5 bases). The V gene lost 0 bases and the J gene lost 5 bases, with 19 bases spanning the gap. Germline V gives CDR1 MGHRA, CDR2 YSYEKL. The CDR3 runs to 17 residues. The CDR3 region has the DNA TGCGCCAGCAGCCAAGATTTCGGGGGTTCAATGGAGTATGGCTACACCTTC. It translates to CASSQDFGGSMEYGYTF.

The CDR3 here is CASSQKSGFTDTQYF. For the CDR3, the DNA is TGCGCCAGCAGCCAGAAATCGGGATTCACAGATACGCAGTATTTT. This sequence joins TRBV4-3 and TRBJ2-3; perhaps TRBD2 as D (5 bases). Germline-derived CDR1 and CDR2 are LGHNA and YSLEER. This CDR3 region has 15 residues. V lost 3 bases to trimming and J lost 2 bases, with 12 bases between them.